This T cell receptor (beta chain) was retrieved from a study of vaccination and CD4 T cells after COVID-19. Study information: Once diagnosed, patients had post-COVID samples drawn a median 101 days later (range 35 to 161). The authors exposed cells to overlapping spike peptides derived from SARS-CoV-2, HCoV-NL63, HCoV-OC43 and HCoV-229E. Some control cultures received a CEFX pool, which served as the positive control. Others received an HIV-1 Nef pool or no peptide.

Indicated time point: late sampling 161 to 241 days after vaccination in three convalescent patients. Treatment of the sample: roughly 10-day PBMC culture with coronavirus spike peptide pools or control peptides (ViraFEST assay). Wells contained around 1.8 million PBMCs each, and these were cultured with about 9.9 IU/ml IL-2 and about 9 ug/ml peptide pools. Researchers used the Oncomine TCR Beta short-read assay to sequence DNA from cultured CD4+ T cells. TCRdb independently ran MiXCR on the PCR reads; one entry per CDR3 protein. The sample has approximately 22,000 distinct CDR3 sequences, over 25% seen once. By share, this clonotype counts as medium-sized (0.01 to 0.1%). Its antigen is as yet unknown. The sample here was CD4+ T cells from blood, cultured in vitro, taken about 7 months after SARS-CoV-2 vaccination. The TCR sequence derives from a human donor who had recovered from COVID-19.

CDR3 protein: CSASREEQYF. The DNA of the CDR3 is TGCAGTGCTAGTAGGGAGGAGCAGTATTTT. J is TRBJ2-3 and V is TRBV20-1; TRBD2 is a possible D gene (6 bases). This CDR3 is built from 10 residues. Germline lookup yields CDR1 DFQATT and CDR2 SNEGSKA (reference sequence). Trimming shortened V by 3 bases and J by 11 bases, and 9 bases separated the two germline ends.